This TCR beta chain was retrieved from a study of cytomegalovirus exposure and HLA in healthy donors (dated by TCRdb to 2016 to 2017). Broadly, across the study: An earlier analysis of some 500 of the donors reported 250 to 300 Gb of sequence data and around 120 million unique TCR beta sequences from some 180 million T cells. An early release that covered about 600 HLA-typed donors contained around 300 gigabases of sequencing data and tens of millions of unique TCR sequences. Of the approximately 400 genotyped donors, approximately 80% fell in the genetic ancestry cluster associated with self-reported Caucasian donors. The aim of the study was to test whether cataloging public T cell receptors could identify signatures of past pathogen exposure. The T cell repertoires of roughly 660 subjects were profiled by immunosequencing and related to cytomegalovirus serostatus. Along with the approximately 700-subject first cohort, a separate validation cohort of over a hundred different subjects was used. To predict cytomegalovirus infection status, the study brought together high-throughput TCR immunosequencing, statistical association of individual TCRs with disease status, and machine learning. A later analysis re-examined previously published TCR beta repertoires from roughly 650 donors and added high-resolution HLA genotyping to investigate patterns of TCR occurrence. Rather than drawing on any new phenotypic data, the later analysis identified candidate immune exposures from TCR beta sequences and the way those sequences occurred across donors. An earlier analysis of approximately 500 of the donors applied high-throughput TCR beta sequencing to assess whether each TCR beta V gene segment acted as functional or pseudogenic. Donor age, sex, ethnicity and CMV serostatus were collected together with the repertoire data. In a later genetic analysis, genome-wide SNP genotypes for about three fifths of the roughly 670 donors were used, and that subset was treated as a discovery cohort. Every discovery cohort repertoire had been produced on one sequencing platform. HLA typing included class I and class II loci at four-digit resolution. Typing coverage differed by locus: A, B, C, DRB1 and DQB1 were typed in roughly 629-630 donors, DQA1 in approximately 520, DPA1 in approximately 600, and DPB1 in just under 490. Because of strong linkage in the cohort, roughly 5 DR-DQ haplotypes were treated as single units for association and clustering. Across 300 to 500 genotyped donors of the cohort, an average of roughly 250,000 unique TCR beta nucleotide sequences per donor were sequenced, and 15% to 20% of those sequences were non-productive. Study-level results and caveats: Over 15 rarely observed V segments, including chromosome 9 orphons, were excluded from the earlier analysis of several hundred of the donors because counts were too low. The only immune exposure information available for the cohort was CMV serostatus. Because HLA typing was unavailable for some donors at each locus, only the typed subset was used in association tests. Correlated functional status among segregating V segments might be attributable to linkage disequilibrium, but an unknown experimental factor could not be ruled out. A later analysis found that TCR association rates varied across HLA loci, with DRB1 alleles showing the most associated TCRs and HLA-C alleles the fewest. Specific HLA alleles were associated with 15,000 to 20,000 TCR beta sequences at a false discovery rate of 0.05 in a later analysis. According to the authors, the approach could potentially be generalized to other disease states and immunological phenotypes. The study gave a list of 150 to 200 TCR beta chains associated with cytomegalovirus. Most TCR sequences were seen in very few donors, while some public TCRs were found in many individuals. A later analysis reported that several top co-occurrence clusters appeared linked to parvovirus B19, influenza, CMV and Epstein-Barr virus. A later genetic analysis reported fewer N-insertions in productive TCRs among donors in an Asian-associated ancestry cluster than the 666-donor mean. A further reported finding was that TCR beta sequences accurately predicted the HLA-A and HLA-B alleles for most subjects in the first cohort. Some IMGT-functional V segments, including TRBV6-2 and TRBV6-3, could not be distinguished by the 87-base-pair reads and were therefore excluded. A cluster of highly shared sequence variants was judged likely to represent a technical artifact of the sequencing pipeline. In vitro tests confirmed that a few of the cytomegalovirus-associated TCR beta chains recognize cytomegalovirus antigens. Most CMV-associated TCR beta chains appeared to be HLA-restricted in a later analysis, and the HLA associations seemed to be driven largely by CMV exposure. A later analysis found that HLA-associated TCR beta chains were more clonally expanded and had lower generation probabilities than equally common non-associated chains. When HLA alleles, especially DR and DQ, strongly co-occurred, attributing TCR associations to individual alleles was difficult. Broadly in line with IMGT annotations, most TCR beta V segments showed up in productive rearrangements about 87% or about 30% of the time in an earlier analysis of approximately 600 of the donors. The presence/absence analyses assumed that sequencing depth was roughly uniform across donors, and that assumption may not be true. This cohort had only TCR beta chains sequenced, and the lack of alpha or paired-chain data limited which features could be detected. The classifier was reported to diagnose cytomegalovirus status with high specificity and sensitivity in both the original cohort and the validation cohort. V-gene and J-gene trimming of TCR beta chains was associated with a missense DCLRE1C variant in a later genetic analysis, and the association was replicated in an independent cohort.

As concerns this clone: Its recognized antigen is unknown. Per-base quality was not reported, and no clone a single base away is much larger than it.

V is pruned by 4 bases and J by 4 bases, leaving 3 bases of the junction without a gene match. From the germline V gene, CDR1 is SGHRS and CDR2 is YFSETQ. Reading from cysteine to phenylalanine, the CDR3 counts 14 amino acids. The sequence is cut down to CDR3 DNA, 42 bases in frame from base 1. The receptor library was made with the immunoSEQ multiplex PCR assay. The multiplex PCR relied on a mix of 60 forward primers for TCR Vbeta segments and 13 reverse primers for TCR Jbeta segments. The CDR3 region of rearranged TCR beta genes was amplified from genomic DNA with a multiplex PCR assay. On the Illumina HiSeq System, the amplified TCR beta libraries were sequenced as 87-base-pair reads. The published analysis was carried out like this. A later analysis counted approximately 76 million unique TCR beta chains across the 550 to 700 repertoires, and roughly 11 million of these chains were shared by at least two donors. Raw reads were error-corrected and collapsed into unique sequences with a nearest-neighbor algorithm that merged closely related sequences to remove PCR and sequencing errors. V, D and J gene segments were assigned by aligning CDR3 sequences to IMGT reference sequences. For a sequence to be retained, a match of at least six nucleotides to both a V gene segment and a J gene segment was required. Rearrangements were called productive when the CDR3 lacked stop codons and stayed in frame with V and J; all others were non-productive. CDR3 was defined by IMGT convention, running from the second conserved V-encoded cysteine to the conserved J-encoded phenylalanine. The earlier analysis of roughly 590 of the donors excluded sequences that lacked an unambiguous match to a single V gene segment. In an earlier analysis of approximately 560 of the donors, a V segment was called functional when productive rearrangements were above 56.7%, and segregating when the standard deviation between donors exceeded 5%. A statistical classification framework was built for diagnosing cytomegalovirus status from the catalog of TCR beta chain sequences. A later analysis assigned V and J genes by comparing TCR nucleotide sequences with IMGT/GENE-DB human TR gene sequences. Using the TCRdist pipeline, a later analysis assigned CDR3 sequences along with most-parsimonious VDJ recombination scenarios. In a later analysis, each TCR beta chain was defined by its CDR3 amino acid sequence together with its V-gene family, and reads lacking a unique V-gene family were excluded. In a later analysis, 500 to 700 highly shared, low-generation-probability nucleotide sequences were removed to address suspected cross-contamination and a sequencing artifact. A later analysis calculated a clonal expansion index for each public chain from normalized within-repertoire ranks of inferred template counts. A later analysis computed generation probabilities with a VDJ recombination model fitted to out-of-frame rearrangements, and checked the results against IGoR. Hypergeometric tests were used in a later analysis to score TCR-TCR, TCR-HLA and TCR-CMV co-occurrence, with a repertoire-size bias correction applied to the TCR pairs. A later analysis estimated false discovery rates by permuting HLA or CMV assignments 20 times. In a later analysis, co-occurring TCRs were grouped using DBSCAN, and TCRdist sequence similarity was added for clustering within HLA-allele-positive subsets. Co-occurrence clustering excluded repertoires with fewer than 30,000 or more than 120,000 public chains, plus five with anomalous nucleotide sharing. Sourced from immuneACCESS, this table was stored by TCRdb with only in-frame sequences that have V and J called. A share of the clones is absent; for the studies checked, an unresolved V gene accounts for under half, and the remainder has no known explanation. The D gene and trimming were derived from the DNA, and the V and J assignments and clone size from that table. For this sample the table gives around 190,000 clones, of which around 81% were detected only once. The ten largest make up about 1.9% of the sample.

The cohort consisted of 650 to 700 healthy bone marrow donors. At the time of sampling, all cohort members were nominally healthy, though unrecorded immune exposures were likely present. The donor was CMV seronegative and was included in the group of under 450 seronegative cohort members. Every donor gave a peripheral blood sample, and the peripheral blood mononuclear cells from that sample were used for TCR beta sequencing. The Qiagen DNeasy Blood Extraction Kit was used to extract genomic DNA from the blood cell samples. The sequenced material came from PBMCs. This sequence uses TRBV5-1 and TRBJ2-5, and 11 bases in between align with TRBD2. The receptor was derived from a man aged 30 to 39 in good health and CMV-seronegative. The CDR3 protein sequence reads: CASSRLAGGETQYF. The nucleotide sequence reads TGCGCCAGCAGCCGCCTAGCGGGAGGAGAGACCCAGTACTTC. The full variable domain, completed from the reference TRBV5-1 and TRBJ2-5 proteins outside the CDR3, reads KAGVTQTPRYLIKTRGQQVTLSCSPISGHRSVSWYQQTPGQGLQFLFEYFSETQRNKGNFPGRFSGRQFSNSRSEMNVSTLELGDSALYLCASSRLAGGETQYFGPGTRLLVL.